The sequence of this T cell receptor beta chain was determined in a study of shared clonotypes between healthy human individuals. Study summary: Donor ages ranged 18 to 49 years: a couple of women, a few men.

The method was immunoSEQ multiplex PCR; TCRdb's version includes in-frame clones alone and lacks a portion of them. The data contain around 2,000,000 clones, approximately 95% of them singletons. The CDR3 runs 17 residues. Between the trimmed V and J ends, which lost 5 bases and 1 base, there was a span of 17 bases. From germline, CDR1 is MGHRA and CDR2 YSYEKL. Terminally differentiated effector memory CD45RA+ cells were excluded by CCR7 positive selection of CD45RO-negative cells. The material sequenced was naive CD8+ T cells sorted from blood. V gene TRBV4-1 combines with J gene TRBJ2-2; TRBD1 or TRBD2 may be the D gene (5 bases each). This receptor was taken from a man younger than 35 in good health. This CDR3 is CASSAPWGIGNTGELFF. The CDR3 DNA is TGCGCCAGCAGCGCTCCGTGGGGGATCGGGAACACCGGGGAGCTGTTTTTT.